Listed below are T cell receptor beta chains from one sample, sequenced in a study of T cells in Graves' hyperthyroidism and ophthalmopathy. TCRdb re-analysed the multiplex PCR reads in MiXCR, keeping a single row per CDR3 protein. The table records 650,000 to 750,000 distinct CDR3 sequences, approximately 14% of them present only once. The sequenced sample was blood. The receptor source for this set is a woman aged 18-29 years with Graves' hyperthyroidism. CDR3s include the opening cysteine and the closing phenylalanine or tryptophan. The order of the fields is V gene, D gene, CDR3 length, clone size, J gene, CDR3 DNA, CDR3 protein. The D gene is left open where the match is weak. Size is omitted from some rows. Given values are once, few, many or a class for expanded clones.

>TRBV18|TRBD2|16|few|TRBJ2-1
TGTGCCAGCTCACCCGGACTAGCGGGAGGGCCAAATGAGCAGTTCTTC
CASSPGLAGGPNEQFF
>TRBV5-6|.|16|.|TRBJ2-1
TGTGCCAGCAGCTTTTTGTCTATCTCCTTGAACAATGAGCAGTTCTTC
CASSFLSISLNNEQFF
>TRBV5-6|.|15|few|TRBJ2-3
TGTGCCAGCAGTTCAAGTCTGGGGTTGTCAGATACGCAGTATTTT
CASSSSLGLSDTQYF
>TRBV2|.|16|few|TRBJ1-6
TGTGCCAGCATCCCCGATCAGGGCTCCTATAATTCACCCCTCCACTTT
CASIPDQGSYNSPLHF
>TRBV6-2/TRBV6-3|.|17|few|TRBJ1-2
TGTGCCAGCAGCCCCGCGATTCTGGACACCTATAACTATGGCTACACCTTC
CASSPAILDTYNYGYTF
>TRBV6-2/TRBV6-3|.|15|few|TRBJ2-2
TGTGCCAGCAGCCCAGGGCGAACAAACACCGGGGAGCTGTTTTTT
CASSPGRTNTGELFF
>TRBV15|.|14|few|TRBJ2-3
TGTGCCACCAGCAGATCAATGAGCACAGATACGCAGTATTTT
CATSRSMSTDTQYF
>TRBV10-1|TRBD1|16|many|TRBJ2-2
TGCGCCAGCAGTGCTTTTGGGACAGCGAACACCGGGGAGCTGTTTTTT
CASSAFGTANTGELFF
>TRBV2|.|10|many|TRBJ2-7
TGTGCCAGCAAGATTTGGGAGCAGTACTTC
CASKIWEQYF
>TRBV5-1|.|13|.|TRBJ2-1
TGCGCCAGCAGCCCGTTTGCCTTCAATGAGCAGTTCTTC
CASSPFAFNEQFF
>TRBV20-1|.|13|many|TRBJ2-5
TGCAGTGCTAGAAGGGAGGCCCCAGAGACCCAGTACTTC
CSARREAPETQYF
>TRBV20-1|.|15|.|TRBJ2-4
TGCAGTGCTCCGGACAGGGAGGGGGCCAAAAACATTCAGTACTTC
CSAPDREGAKNIQYF
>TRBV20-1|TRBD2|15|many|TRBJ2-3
TGCAGTGCTAGGGCGGGACTAGCGGACTCAGATACGCAGTATTTT
CSARAGLADSDTQYF
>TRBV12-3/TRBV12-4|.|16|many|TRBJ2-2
TGTGCCAGCAGTCTACCCCACGACAGAAACACCGGGGAGCTGTTTTTT
CASSLPHDRNTGELFF
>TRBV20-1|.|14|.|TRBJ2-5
TGCAGTGCTAGAGGGGACTCGGGTCAAGAGACCCAGTACTTC
CSARGDSGQETQYF
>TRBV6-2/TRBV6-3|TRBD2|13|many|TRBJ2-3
TGTGCCAGCAGACGACTAGCGGGGGATACGCAGTATTTT
CASRRLAGDTQYF
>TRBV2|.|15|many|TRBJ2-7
TGTGCCAGCAGTGCCTCTGGACTGTCCATCCACGAGCAGTACTTC
CASSASGLSIHEQYF
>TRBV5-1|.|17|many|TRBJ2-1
TGCGCCAGCAGCCCGATGCCACAGACGGGCTCCTACAATGAGCAGTTCTTC
CASSPMPQTGSYNEQFF
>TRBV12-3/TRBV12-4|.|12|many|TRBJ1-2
TGTGCCAGCAGTCTCGGAGAGATTGGCTACACCTTC
CASSLGEIGYTF
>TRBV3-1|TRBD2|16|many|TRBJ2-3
TGTGCCAGCAGCAAATTGACTAGCGGGAGCACAGATACGCAGTATTTT
CASSKLTSGSTDTQYF
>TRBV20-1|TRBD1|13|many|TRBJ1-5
TGCAGTGCATGGGGACAGGGGAACCAGCCCCAGCATTTT
CSAWGQGNQPQHF
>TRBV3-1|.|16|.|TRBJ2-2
TGTGCCAGCAGCCAACGGGGACGAGCGAACACCGGGGAGCTGTTTTTT
CASSQRGRANTGELFF
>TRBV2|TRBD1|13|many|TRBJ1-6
TGTGCCAGCAGCCGACAGGGGAATTCACCCCTCCACTTT
CASSRQGNSPLHF
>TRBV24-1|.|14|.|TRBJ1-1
TGTGCCACCAGGGCCGACAGTCGGCACACTGAAGCTTTCTTT
CATRADSRHTEAFF
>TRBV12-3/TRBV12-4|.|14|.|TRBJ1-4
TGTGCCAGCAGACGAGGACGGGCAGGGGAAAAACTGTTTTTT
CASRRGRAGEKLFF
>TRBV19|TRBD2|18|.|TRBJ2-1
TGTGCCAGTAGTATCCCGGGACTAGCGGGAGGGCCCCTCGATGAGCAGTTCTTC
CASSIPGLAGGPLDEQFF
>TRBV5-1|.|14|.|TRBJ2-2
TGCGCCAGCTCGGGGGTTTTGTCGACCGGGGAGCTGTTTTTT
CASSGVLSTGELFF
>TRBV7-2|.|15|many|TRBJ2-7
TGTGCCAGCAGCCCACGACGTGCAAAGTTCTACGAGCAGTACTTC
CASSPRRAKFYEQYF
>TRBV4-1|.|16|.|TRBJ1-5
TGCGCCAGCAGCCAAGAGGGATCTTACAGCAATCAGCCCCAGCATTTT
CASSQEGSYSNQPQHF
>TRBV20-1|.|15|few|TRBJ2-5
TGCAGTGCCAACCTGCTCCCGGGGGATTGGGAGACCCAGTACTTC
CSANLLPGDWETQYF
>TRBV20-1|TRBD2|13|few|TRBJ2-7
TGCAGTGCTAAAGGCGGGAGGGCTTACGGGCAGTACTTC
CSAKGGRAYGQYF